The 30 T cell receptor beta chains below come from one sample, sequenced in a study of Ad26.COV2.S vaccination and SARS-CoV-2 variants. Treatment: around 19 received Ad26.COV2.S at low or high dose, single or two shots; about 5 received placebo; per-sample allocation not given. The samples were gathered on day 63 after the first injection of vaccine or placebo. Sequencing used immunoSEQ multiplex PCR; TCRdb keeps in-frame clones, though not all of them. The data contain 400,000 to 450,000 clones, around 90% of them singletons. Sequencing was performed on peripheral blood, taken in a trial of Ad26.COV2.S vaccine versus placebo. The receptor set was obtained from a person aged 18-60 years who received the Ad26.COV2.S COVID-19 vaccine or a placebo.

V usage is TRBV10-3 and J usage is TRBJ2-2; the match to TRBD1 covers 7 bases. The CDR3 totals 15 residues. V lost 2 bases to trimming and J lost 6 bases; unmatched junction nucleotides: 6. Germline values: CDR1 ENHRY, CDR2 SYGVKD. The CDR3 loop reads CAISERQGLAGELFF. The CDR3 region has the DNA TGTGCCATCAGTGAGCGACAGGGATTAGCCGGGGAGCTGTTTTTT.

The genes are TRBV7-6 and TRBJ2-1, with 8 bases lining up with TRBD2. Germline CDR1 and CDR2: SGHVS and FNYEAQ. The CDR3 contains 15 residues. Trimming took 5 bases from V and 8 from J; bases not matched to a gene: 11. This CDR3 reads CASSLHGRAMDEQFF. The CDR3 nucleotides read TGTGCCAGCAGCCTCCACGGGAGGGCCATGGATGAGCAGTTCTTC.

V usage is TRBV7-3 and J usage is TRBJ1-1, with D possibly being TRBD1 (5 bases). Trimming stripped 4 bases from V and 1 base from J, with 7 bases between. CDR1 is SGHTA and CDR2 is FQGTGA in the germline V gene. The CDR3 loop spans 13 amino acids. CDR3 protein: CASSWGTNTEAFF. CDR3 coding DNA: TGTGCCAGCAGCTGGGGGACGAACACTGAAGCTTTCTTT.

This clone was counted a single time. J is TRBJ1-3 and V is TRBV19; possibly TRBD1 for D (5 bases). Trimming left V 7 bases short and J 0 bases short, with 10 bases between. The germline V gene encodes CDR1 LNHDA and CDR2 SQIVND (reference sequence). The CDR3 consists of 14 residues. CDR3: CASTGEFSGNTIYF. DNA of the CDR3: TGTGCCAGTACGGGGGAATTCTCTGGAAACACCATATATTTT.

A single count supports this clone. The J gene is TRBJ2-2, the V gene TRBV3-1 (or the pseudogene TRBV3-2), with TRBD2 as a possible D gene (5 bases). Germline V lookup: CDR1 LGHDT, CDR2 YNNKEL (reference sequence). The CDR3 spans 15 residues. Trimming took off 0 bases at V and 6 bases at J, with 11 bases between the two ends. The CDR3 DNA follows: TGTGCCAGCAGCCAAGATGGAGGTACTCCCGGGGAGCTGTTTTTT. The encoded protein is CASSQDGGTPGELFF.

The CDR3 region is CASRELAGTYNEQFF. The CDR3 nucleotides read TGTGCCAGCAGGGAACTAGCGGGGACTTACAATGAGCAGTTCTTC. The V and J genes are TRBV2 and TRBJ2-1; TRBD2 matches at 10 bases. V shed 6 bases, J shed 4 bases, and the junction held 6 bases outside the gene matches. There are 15 residues in the CDR3. The germline V gene encodes CDR1 SNHLY and CDR2 FYNNEI.

This clone showed up just once. The rearrangement joins TRBV7-6 to TRBJ2-7; D tentatively fits TRBD1 or TRBD2 (7 bases each). In germline, CDR1 is SGHVS, CDR2 FNYEAQ. The germline V and J ends were trimmed by 5 bases and 3 bases, with 20 bases remaining between them. This CDR3 is 16 amino acids long. The CDR3: CASSPGTAGWFYEQYF. CDR3 coding DNA: TGTGCCAGCAGCCCAGGGACAGCGGGATGGTTCTACGAGCAGTACTTC.

With regard to this clone: Other DNA sequences within the sample encode an identical CDR3. The gene calls are TRBV28 and TRBJ1-5; D uncertain. The CDR3 consists of 11 residues. The V gene's germline CDR1 is MDHEN and CDR2 SYDVKM. The V and J ends lost 7 bases and 0 bases respectively, with 1 base between them. The CDR3 spells CASTSNQPQHF. CDR3 sequence (DNA): TGTGCCAGCACTAGCAATCAGCCCCAGCATTTT.

This rearrangement joins TRBV18 to TRBJ1-1, with D hard to call. This CDR3 spans 15 amino acids. Germline loops: CDR1 KGHSH, CDR2 LQKENI. Trimming pared 5 bases from V and 0 bases from J, leaving 13 bases between. CDR3 loop: CASSVTPLLNTEAFF. The DNA of the CDR3 is TGTGCCAGCTCAGTTACACCTCTTTTGAACACTGAAGCTTTCTTT.

The rearrangement joins TRBV13 to TRBJ1-1; 10 bases agree with TRBD1. The V gene end was trimmed by 2 bases and the J gene end by 5 bases; junction bases not matched to a gene: 8. Per germline, CDR1 PRHDT and CDR2 FYEKMQ (reference sequence). CDR3 length: 16 residues. The CDR3 sequence: CASSLRTGGLDTEAFF. The CDR3, as DNA: TGTGCCAGCAGCTTAAGGACAGGGGGTTTAGATACTGAAGCTTTCTTT.

The chain employs TRBV11-2 and TRBJ2-5; D is perhaps TRBD1 (6 bases). The V end was cut by 5 bases, the J end by 1 base, with 14 bases between. This CDR3 comprises 15 residues. Germline V gene sequence: CDR1 SGHAT, CDR2 FQNNGV. The CDR3 coding sequence is TGTGCCAGCAGCCGAGGGGGTGGGGGCCAAGAGACCCAGTACTTC. This gives the protein CASSRGGGGQETQYF.

The J gene is TRBJ1-2, the V gene TRBV6-6; weak D call: TRBD1 (5 bases). Germline CDR1 reads MNHNY; CDR2 reads SVGAGI (reference sequence). V was pared by 4 bases and J by 0 bases, with 12 bases between. The CDR3 loop spans 15 amino acids. The DNA of the CDR3 is TGTGCCAGCAGTTTTGCTTGGGGCGCTAACTATGGCTACACCTTC. Residues: CASSFAWGANYGYTF.

The V gene is TRBV12-3 or TRBV12-4, the J gene TRBJ2-4; D is unclear. V dropped 3 bases and J dropped 7 bases, with 10 bases sitting between them. This CDR3 is 13 amino acids long. CDR3 region: CASSLNPRNIQYF. The CDR3 nucleotides read TGTGCCAGCAGTTTGAACCCGAGGAACATTCAGTACTTC.

The chain is built from TRBV9 and TRBJ1-3; D call uncertain. Trimming left V 4 bases short and J 0 bases short, with 5 bases between. The CDR3 contains 13 residues. Germline V gene data show CDR1 as SGDLS and CDR2 as YYNGEE. The CDR3 here is CASSRDSGNTIYF. The CDR3 nucleotides read TGTGCCAGCAGCCGGGACTCTGGAAACACCATATATTTT.

The chain carries TRBV5-4 and TRBJ2-3, with 8 bases that match TRBD2. The J segment lost 8 bases and the V segment lost 0 bases, leaving 17 bases of the junction unmatched. The CDR3 has 18 residues. Looked up from germline, CDR1 is SGHNT and CDR2 is YYREEE (reference sequence). The DNA for the CDR3 is TGTGCCAGCAGCTTGGACCTATCGGGACTAGGGGGTAGTGGTACGCAGTATTTT. Amino acid sequence: CASSLDLSGLGGSGTQYF.

This clone has only one observation. The chain recombines TRBV10-3 with TRBJ2-1; D is uncertain. The CDR3 covers 12 residues. CDR1 is ENHRY, CDR2 SYGVKD, per germline. V gave up 6 bases and J gave up 7 bases, with 10 bases separating them. CDR3 bases: TGTGCCATCAGGACCCCGGGTAATGAGCAGTTCTTC. This encodes CAIRTPGNEQFF.

The V and J genes are TRBV30 and TRBJ2-7; 10 bases line up with TRBD1. Germline CDR1 reads GTSNPN; CDR2 reads SVGIG (reference sequence). Germline trimming cut 4 bases from V and 5 bases from J; bases unmatched to any gene: 8. The CDR3 sequence is 14 residues long. The CDR3: CAWTPGTGADEQYF. CDR3 DNA: TGTGCCTGGACCCCCGGGACAGGGGCAGACGAGCAGTACTTC.

The genes are TRBV6-1 and TRBJ1-6, with unresolved D. Germline CDR1 reads MNHNS; CDR2 reads SASEGT. This CDR3 spans 15 amino acids. Deletions cut 2 bases from V and 5 bases from J, with 10 bases between. The CDR3 loop is CASSERWVDNSPLHF. Written as DNA, the CDR3 is TGTGCCAGCAGTGAACGATGGGTTGATAATTCACCCCTCCACTTT.

The chain is built from TRBV6-5 and TRBJ2-7; possibly TRBD1 for D (6 bases). Trimming cost V 5 bases and J 2 bases, with 16 bases left between them. CDR1 is MNHEY, CDR2 SVGAGI, per germline. This CDR3 has 15 amino acids. The CDR3 DNA reads as TGTGCCAGCAGTCCCGTCAGGGGAGCGACCTACGAGCAGTACTTC. This gives the protein CASSPVRGATYEQYF.

The V gene is TRBV7-2, the J gene TRBJ2-1; D is perhaps TRBD1 (6 bases). The CDR3 length is 16 residues. Trimming took 1 base from V and 4 from J, leaving 14 bases between them. Looked up from germline, CDR1 is SGHTA and CDR2 is FQGNSA. CDR3 protein: CASSLEAGVTYNEQFF. The CDR3 bases are TGTGCCAGCAGCTTAGAGGCAGGGGTGACTTACAATGAGCAGTTCTTC.

The chain combines TRBV29-1 with TRBJ2-2, with TRBD1 as a possible D gene (6 bases). Trimming pared 0 bases from V and 1 base from J, leaving 9 bases between. Germline-derived CDR1 and CDR2 are SQVTM and ANQGSEA. The CDR3 spans 15 residues. The chain's CDR3 is CSVEDRGRNTGELFF. DNA of the CDR3: TGCAGCGTTGAAGACAGGGGACGGAACACCGGGGAGCTGTTTTTT.

The J gene is TRBJ2-2, the V gene TRBV9, with D perhaps TRBD1 or TRBD2 (5 bases each). The ends were cut back, 3 bases at V and 2 bases at J, with 11 bases in the middle. The germline V gene has CDR1 SGDLS and CDR2 YYNGEE. The CDR3 is 15 amino acids. Written as DNA, the CDR3 is TGTGCCAGCAGCGCCGGGACGCTAAACACCGGGGAGCTGTTTTTT. This codes for CASSAGTLNTGELFF. Full variable domain (missing parts from reference TRBV9 and TRBJ2-2): DSGVTQTPKHLITATGQRVTLRCSPRSGDLSVYWYQQSLDQGLQFLIQYYNGEERAKGNILERFSAQQFPDLHSELNLSSLELGDSALYFCASSAGTLNTGELFFGEGSRLTVL.

Here the CDR3 reads CASSLTGGAKNIQYF. The CDR3 DNA sequence: TGTGCCAGCAGCTTGACAGGGGGTGCCAAAAACATTCAGTACTTC. This chain uses TRBV5-6 with TRBJ2-4; TRBD1 agrees at 8 bases. Germline CDR1 and CDR2: SGHDT and YYEEEE. V dropped 1 base and J dropped 1; count of bases not matched to a gene: 1. This CDR3 has 15 residues. Looking up the rest from reference TRBV5-6 and TRBJ2-4 gives the full variable domain: DAGVTQSPTHLIKTRGQQVTLRCSPKSGHDTVSWYQQALGQGPQFIFQYYEEEERQRGNFPDRFSGHQFPNYSSELNVNALLLGDSALYLCASSLTGGAKNIQYFGAGTRLSVL.

This chain links TRBV6-6 with TRBJ2-7; 9 bases match TRBD2. From germline, CDR1 is MNHNY and CDR2 SVGAGI (reference sequence). V was pared by 9 bases and J by 2 bases, with 8 bases of the junction left unmatched. The CDR3 is made up of 14 amino acids. The CDR3 region has the DNA TGTGCCAGTCAAGGATCTAGCGGGACCTACGAGCAGTACTTC. It yields the protein CASQGSSGTYEQYF.

The chain uses TRBV5-4 and TRBJ2-2; D gene unclear. CDR3 length equals 14 residues. V was shortened by 4 bases and J by 7 bases, with 14 bases between the two germline ends. The germline gives CDR1 SGHNT, CDR2 YYREEE (reference sequence). This CDR3 reads CASSPTLGSGELFF. The DNA for the CDR3 is TGTGCCAGCAGCCCGACCTTGGGCAGCGGGGAGCTGTTTTTT.

V and J are TRBV7-9 and TRBJ1-1; D is unclear. The V end lost 10 bases, the J end lost 2 bases, and 20 bases lay between the germline ends. The CDR3 length is 15 residues. CDR1 is SEHNR, CDR2 FQNEAQ, per germline (reference sequence). In DNA, the CDR3 is TGTGCCAACCAGCTTATACAGTCCCTTAACACTGAAGCTTTCTTT. Translating it yields CANQLIQSLNTEAFF. Full variable domain (rest looked up from reference TRBV7-9 and TRBJ1-1): DTGVSQNPRHKITKRGQNVTFRCDPISEHNRLYWYRQTLGQGPEFLTYFQNEAQLEKSRLLSDRFSAERPKGSFSTLEIQRTEQGDSAMYLCANQLIQSLNTEAFFGQGTRLTVV.

V gene TRBV19 combines with J gene TRBJ2-6, with 10 positions matching TRBD1. The CDR3 is 16 amino acids. The trim removed 4 bases at V and 2 bases at J, leaving 2 bases unmatched. Germline CDR1 LNHDA, CDR2 SQIVND (reference sequence). CDR3 amino acids: CASSRGQGTGANVLTF. The CDR3 region has the DNA TGTGCCAGTAGTAGGGGACAGGGGACTGGGGCCAACGTCCTGACTTTC. Combining the CDR3 with reference TRBV19 and TRBJ2-6 gives the whole variable domain DGGITQSPKYLFRKEGQNVTLSCEQNLNHDAMYWYRQDPGQGLRLIYYSQIVNDFQKGDIAEGYSVSREKKESFPLTVTSAQKNPTAFYLCASSRGQGTGANVLTFGAGSRLTVL.

The chain is built from TRBV6-5 and TRBJ2-5; D gene ambiguous. Trimming removed 2 bases from V and 2 bases from J, with 12 bases in between. The CDR3 consists of 15 residues. Looked up from germline, CDR1 is MNHEY and CDR2 is SVGAGI. CDR3 amino acids: CASSYSRVTQETQYF. Written as DNA, the CDR3 is TGTGCCAGCAGTTACAGCCGGGTAACTCAAGAGACCCAGTACTTC.

The rearrangement joins TRBV19 to TRBJ1-2, with D perhaps matching TRBD1 (5 bases). V lost 9 bases to trimming and J lost 6 bases, with 14 bases between them. The CDR3 is made up of 12 amino acids. Germline V gene data show CDR1 as LNHDA and CDR2 as SQIVND (reference sequence). CDR3 loop: CARWGGDDGYTF. The CDR3 DNA reads as TGTGCCAGGTGGGGGGGAGACGATGGCTACACCTTC.

V and J are TRBV30 and TRBJ2-2; possibly TRBD1 or TRBD2 for D (5 bases each). Trimming stripped 0 bases from V and 5 bases from J, with 22 bases between. Germline CDR1 GTSNPN, CDR2 SVGIG (reference sequence). The CDR3 sequence is 18 residues long. DNA of the CDR3: TGTGCCTGGAGTGTACGAGGGGCATTGGCCAGAGGGACCGGGGAGCTGTTTTTT. Encoded protein: CAWSVRGALARGTGELFF. The full variable domain, with the rest looked up from reference TRBV30 and TRBJ2-2, is SQTIHQWPATLVQPVGSPLSLECTVEGTSNPNLYWYRQAAGRGLQLLFYSVGIGQISSEVPQNLSASRPQDRQFILSSKKLLLSDSGFYLCAWSVRGALARGTGELFFGEGSRLTVL.